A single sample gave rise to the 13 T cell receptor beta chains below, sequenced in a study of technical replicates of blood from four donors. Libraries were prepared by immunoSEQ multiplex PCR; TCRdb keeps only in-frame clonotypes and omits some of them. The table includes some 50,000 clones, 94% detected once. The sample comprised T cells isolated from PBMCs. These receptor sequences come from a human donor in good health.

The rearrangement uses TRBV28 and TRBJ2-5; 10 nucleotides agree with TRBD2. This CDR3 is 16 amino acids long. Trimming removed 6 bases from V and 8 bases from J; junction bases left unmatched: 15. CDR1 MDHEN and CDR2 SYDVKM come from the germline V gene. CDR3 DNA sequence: TGTGCCAGCAGCCTAAACCTAGCGGGGGCTCAAGGCACCCAGTACTTC. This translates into CASSLNLAGAQGTQYF.

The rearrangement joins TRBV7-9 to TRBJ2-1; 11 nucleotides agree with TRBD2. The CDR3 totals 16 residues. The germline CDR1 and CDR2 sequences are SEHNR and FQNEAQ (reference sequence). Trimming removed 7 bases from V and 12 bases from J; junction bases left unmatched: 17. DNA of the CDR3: TGTGCCAGCACCCGTTCGTCGGCTAGCGGGAGGTCAGGGCAGTTCTTC. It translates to CASTRSSASGRSGQFF.

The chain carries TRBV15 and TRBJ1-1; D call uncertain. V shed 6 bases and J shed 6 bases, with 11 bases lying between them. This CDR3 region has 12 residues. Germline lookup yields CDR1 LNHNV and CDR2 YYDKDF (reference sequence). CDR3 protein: CATRMSSAEAFF. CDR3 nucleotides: TGTGCCACCAGGATGTCTAGTGCTGAAGCTTTCTTT.

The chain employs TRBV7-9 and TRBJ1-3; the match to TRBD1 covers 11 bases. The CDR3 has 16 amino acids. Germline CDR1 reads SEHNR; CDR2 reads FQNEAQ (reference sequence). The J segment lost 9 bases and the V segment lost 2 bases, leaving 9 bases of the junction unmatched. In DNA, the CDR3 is TGTGCCAGCAGCTTATTGTCCGGGACAGGGGGGTTCACCATATATTTT. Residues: CASSLLSGTGGFTIYF.

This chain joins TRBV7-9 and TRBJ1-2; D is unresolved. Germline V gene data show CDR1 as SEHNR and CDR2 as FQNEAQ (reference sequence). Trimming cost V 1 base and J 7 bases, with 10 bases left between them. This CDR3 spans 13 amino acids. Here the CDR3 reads CASSLERETGYTF. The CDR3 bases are TGTGCCAGCAGCTTAGAACGGGAAACTGGCTACACCTTC.

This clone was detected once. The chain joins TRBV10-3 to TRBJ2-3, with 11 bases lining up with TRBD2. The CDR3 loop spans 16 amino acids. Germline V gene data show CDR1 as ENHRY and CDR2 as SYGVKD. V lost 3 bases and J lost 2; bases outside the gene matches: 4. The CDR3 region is CAISDELAGVTDTQYF. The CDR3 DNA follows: TGTGCCATCAGTGACGAACTAGCGGGAGTCACAGATACGCAGTATTTT.

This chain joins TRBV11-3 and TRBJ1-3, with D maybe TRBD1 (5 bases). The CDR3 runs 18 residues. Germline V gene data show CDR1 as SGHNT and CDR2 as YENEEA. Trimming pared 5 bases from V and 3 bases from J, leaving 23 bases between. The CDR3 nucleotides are TGTGCCAGCAGCCCCAGAGGAAACACCGACGGGGGTGGAAACACCATATATTTT. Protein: CASSPRGNTDGGGNTIYF.

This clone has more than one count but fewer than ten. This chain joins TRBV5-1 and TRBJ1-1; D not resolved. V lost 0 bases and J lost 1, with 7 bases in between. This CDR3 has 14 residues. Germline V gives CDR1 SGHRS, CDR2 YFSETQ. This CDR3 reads CASSLVGANTEAFF. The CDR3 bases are TGCGCCAGCAGCTTGGTGGGAGCGAACACTGAAGCTTTCTTT.

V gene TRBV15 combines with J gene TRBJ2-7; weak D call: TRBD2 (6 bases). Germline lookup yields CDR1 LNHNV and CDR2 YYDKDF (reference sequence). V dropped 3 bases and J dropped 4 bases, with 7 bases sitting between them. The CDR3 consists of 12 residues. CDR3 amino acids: CATSRTRYEQYF. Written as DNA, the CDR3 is TGTGCCACCAGCAGGACTAGATACGAGCAGTACTTC.

The CDR3 nucleotides read TGTGCCAGCAGCTTAGCAAGCGGGAGAGATCGAGAGACCCAGTACTTC. Translated, it gives CASSLASGRDRETQYF. The V and J genes are TRBV7-9 and TRBJ2-5; 8 bases are a match to TRBD2. This CDR3 region has 16 residues. Trimming took 0 bases from V and 4 from J; bases not matched to a gene: 7. The V gene's germline CDR1 is SEHNR and CDR2 FQNEAQ (reference sequence).

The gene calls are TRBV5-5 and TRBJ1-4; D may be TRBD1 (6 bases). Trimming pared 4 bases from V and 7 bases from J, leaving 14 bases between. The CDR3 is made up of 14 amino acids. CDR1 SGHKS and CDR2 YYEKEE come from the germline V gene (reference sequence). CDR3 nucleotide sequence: TGTGCCAGCAGCAATCAGGGGCGTCGTGAAAAACTGTTTTTT. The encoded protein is CASSNQGRREKLFF.

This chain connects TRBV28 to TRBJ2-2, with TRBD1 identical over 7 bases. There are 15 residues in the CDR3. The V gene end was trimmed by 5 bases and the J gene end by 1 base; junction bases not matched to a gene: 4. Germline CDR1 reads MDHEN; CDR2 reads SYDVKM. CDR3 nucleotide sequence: TGTGCCAGCAGTAACAGGGGCGAGAACACCGGGGAGCTGTTTTTT. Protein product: CASSNRGENTGELFF.

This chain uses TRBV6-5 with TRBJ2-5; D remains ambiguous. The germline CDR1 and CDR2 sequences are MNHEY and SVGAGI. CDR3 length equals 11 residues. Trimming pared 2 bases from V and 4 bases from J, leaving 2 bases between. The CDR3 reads CASSYLETQYF. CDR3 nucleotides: TGTGCCAGCAGTTACCTAGAGACCCAGTACTTC.